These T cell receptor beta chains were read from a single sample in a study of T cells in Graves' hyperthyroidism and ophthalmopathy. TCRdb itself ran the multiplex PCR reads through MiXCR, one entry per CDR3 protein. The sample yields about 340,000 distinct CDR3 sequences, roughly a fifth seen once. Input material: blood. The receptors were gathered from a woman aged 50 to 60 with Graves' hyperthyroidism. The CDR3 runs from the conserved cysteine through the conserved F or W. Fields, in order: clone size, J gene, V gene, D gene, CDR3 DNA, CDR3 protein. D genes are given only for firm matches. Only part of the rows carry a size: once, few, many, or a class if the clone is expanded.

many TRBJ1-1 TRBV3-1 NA TGTGCCAGCAGCCAAGTGCCCGCAATGGGCACTGAAGCTTTCTTT CASSQVPAMGTEAFF
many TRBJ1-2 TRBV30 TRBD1 TGTGCCTGGAGTCGGGACAGGGGGCGCCGTAACTATGGCTACACCTTC CAWSRDRGRRNYGYTF
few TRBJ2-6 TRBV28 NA TGTGCCAGCAGTTTATTTTCGGGGGCTGAAGTCCTGACTTTC CASSLFSGAEVLTF
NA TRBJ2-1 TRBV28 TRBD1 TGTGCCAGCATCCATGAACCGGGACAGGGGTACAATGAGCAGTTCTTC CASIHEPGQGYNEQFF
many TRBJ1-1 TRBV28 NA TGTGCCAGCAGTCCCCTCACAGGGCCGAACACTGAAGCTTTCTTT CASSPLTGPNTEAFF
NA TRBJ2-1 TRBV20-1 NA TGCAGTGCTAGAAATCCTAGGTCCTCCTACAATGAGCAGTTCTTC CSARNPRSSYNEQFF
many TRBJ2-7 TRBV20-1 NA TGCAGTGCTCGCGCAGGGTCCTCTCCCTACGAGCAGTACTTC CSARAGSSPYEQYF
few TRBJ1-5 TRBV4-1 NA TGCGCCAGCAGCCAAGATCTAGGGAGGGGGACGCATCAGCCCCAGCATTTT CASSQDLGRGTHQPQHF
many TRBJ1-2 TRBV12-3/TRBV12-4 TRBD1 TGTGCCAGCAGCCGTGGACAGGGCTATGGCTACACCTTC CASSRGQGYGYTF
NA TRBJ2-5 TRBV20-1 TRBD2 TGCAGTGCTAGAGTATCGGCGGGGGGGTACGAGACCCAGTACTTC CSARVSAGGYETQYF
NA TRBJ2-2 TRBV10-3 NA TGTGCCATCAGGGTCGCTGGGCGGGACACCGGGGAGCTGTTTTTT CAIRVAGRDTGELFF
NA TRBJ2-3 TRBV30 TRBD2 TGTGCCTGGACGGGGAGTTTAGCGGGGGGGCCTACAGATACGCAGTATTTT CAWTGSLAGGPTDTQYF
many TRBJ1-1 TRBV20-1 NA TGCAGTGCATCAGACACCATGAACACTGAAGCTTTCTTT CSASDTMNTEAFF
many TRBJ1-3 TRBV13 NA TGTGCCAGCAGCTTAGAGGGCGACTCTGGAAACACCATATATTTT CASSLEGDSGNTIYF
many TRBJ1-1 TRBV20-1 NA TGCAGTGCCACGGGGTATATGAACACTGAAGCTTTCTTT CSATGYMNTEAFF
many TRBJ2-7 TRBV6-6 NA TGTGCCAGCAGTTACTCCTTAGAGCCAGGGCCGTACGAGCAGTACTTC CASSYSLEPGPYEQYF
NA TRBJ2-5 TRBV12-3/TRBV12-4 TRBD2 TGTGCCAGCAGTTTATCGGGGGGGCCAGAGACCCAGTACTTC CASSLSGGPETQYF
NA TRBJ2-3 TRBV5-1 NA TGCGCCAGCAGCTTGATCTCTTCTAGCACAGATACGCAGTATTTT CASSLISSSTDTQYF
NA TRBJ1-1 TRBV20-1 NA TGCAGTGTCAGGCGGAACACTGAAGCTTTCTTT CSVRRNTEAFF
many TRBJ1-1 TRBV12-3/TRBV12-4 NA TGTGCCAGCAGGGGGACCAGAGATACTGAAGCTTTCTTT CASRGTRDTEAFF
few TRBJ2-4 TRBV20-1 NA TGCAGTGCTAGAGGCGGGGACCTAGCCAAAAACATTCAGTACTTC CSARGGDLAKNIQYF
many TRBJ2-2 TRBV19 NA TGTGCCAGTAGTACGGGAACCCAAACCGGGGAGCTGTTTTTT CASSTGTQTGELFF
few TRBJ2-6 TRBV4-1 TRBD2 TGCGCCACCGGGGGGGGTGTTATTGGGGCCAACGTCCTGACTTTC CATGGGVIGANVLTF
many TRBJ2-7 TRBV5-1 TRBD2 TGCGCCAGCAGCAAAGCCGGGACTAGCGGGAACGAGCAGTACTTC CASSKAGTSGNEQYF
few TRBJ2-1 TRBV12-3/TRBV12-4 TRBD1 TGTACCAGCAGATCCGGGACAGGACCCTACAATGAGCAGTTCTTC CTSRSGTGPYNEQFF
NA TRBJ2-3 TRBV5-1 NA TGCGCCAGCAGCAGAGGGACCGTTGTTGATACGCAGTATTTT CASSRGTVVDTQYF
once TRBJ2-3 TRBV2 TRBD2 TGTGCCATCGCCGCAGCGGGAAGCACAGATACGCAGTATTTT CAIAAAGSTDTQYF
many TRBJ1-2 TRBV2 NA TGTGCCAGCAGTGCAGAGTCCAACTATGGCTACACCTTC CASSAESNYGYTF
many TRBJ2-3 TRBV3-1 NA TGTGCCAGCAGCCAAGGGATAGTGAGCACAGATACGCAGTATTTT CASSQGIVSTDTQYF
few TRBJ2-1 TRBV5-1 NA TGCGCCAGCAGCTCCAGTCTTACTAGCTCCTACAATGAGCAGTTCTTC CASSSSLTSSYNEQFF
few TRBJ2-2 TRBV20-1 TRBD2 TGCAGTGCCAGGAGTTGGCGGGAGGACCCTACCACCGGGGAGCTGTTTTTT CSARSWREDPTTGELFF
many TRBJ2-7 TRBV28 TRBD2 TGTGCCAGCACCCTGGGGGGGGGAGGAACTTCCTACGAGCAGTACTTC CASTLGGGGTSYEQYF
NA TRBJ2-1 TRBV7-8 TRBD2 TGTGCCAGCAGCTTAGGTGTTCCGGGACTAGCTACAAATGAGCAGTTCTTC CASSLGVPGLATNEQFF
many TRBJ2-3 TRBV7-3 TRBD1 TGTGCCAGCAGTCAACAGGGGTTCGGCACAGATACGCAGTATTTT CASSQQGFGTDTQYF
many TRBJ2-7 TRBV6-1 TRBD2 TGTGCCAGCAGCCATAGCGGGAATCTCTACGAGCAGTACTTC CASSHSGNLYEQYF
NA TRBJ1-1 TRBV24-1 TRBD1 TGTGCCACCAGGGAGTCAGGGGGCGATGGGACTGAAGCTTTCTTT CATRESGGDGTEAFF
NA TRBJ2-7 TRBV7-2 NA TGTGCCAGCAGCAAGACACGTCTCGAGCAGTACTTC CASSKTRLEQYF
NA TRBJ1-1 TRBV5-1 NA TGCGCCAGCAGCTACCGACAGCTGAACACTGAAGCTTTCTTT CASSYRQLNTEAFF
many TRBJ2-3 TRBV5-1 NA TGCGCCAGCAGCTTGGATGGGGCCTCTAGCACAGATACGCAGTATTTT CASSLDGASSTDTQYF
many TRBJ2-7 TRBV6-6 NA TGTGCCAGCAGTTACTCGATCGACTCCACCTACGAGCAGTACTTC CASSYSIDSTYEQYF
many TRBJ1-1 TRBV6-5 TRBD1 TGTGCCAGCAGTTACATGGGGGGACAGGGACGAACTGAAGCTTTCTTT CASSYMGGQGRTEAFF
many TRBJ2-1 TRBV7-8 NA TGTGCCAGCAGCTTAGCAGGACTCCTCTCCTACAATGAGCAGTTCTTC CASSLAGLLSYNEQFF
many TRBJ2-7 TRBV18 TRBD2 TGTGCCAGCTCACCACCTGGCGGGAGCTCCTACGAGCAGTACTTC CASSPPGGSSYEQYF
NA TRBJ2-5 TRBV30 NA TGTGCCTGGAGTACGCAGGTCCAAGAGACCCAGTACTTC CAWSTQVQETQYF
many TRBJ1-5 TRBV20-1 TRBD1 TGCAGTGCTTTCGGGACAGGGTATCAGCCCCAGCATTTT CSAFGTGYQPQHF
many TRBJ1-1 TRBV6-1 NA TGTGCCAGCGGCCTTAGGGCGGTCGGTGGCACTGAAGCTTTCTTT CASGLRAVGGTEAFF
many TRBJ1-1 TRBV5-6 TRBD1 TGTGCCAGCAAGCCGACAGGGGGCCACACTGAAGCTTTCTTT CASKPTGGHTEAFF
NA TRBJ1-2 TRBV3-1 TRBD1 TGTGCCAGCAGCCCCGCGTTGTCGTCAGGGGGCCACACCTTC CASSPALSSGGHTF
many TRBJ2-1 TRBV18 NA TGTGCCAGCTCGCGCAGGGGTTTCGGAGATGAGCAGTTCTTC CASSRRGFGDEQFF
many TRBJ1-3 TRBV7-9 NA TGTGCCAGCAGCTTAGCAGGGACTGGAAACACCATATATTTT CASSLAGTGNTIYF
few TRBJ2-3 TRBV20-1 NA TGCAGTGCCCCGAGGGTTTCAGATACGCAGTATTTT CSAPRVSDTQYF
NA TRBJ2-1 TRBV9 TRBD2 TGTGCCAGCAGCTACGGGGGGGCATTTAACAATGAGCAGTTCTTC CASSYGGAFNNEQFF
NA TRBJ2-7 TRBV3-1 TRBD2 TGTGCCAGCAGCCAATCGGCGGGGGGCTCCTACGAGCAGTACTTC CASSQSAGGSYEQYF
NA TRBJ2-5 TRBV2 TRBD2 TGTGCCAGCAATCAGCGGGGGGAGCAAGAGACCCAGTACTTC CASNQRGEQETQYF
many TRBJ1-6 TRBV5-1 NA TGCGCCAGCAGCTTGTCAGGGATGTCACCCCTCCACTTT CASSLSGMSPLHF
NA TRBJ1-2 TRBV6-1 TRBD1 TGTGCCAGCGCGGGACAGGGGTGGTATGGCTACACCTTC CASAGQGWYGYTF
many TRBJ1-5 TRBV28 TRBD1 TGTGCCAGCAGTTCGTATTCGAACCGGGACAGGGGTCAGCCCCAGCATTTT CASSSYSNRDRGQPQHF